These T cell receptor beta chains were read from a single sample in a study of graft-versus-host responses after intestinal transplantation. Produced via immunoSEQ multiplex PCR; TCRdb's table is partial and in-frame only. This repertoire shows about 25,000 clones, roughly 94% found once; its top ten account for about 0.47%. Sequencing used PBMCs, obtained 156 days after intestinal transplant. Receptors originate from a human patient who received an intestinal transplant, so some T cells may come from the graft donor. The conserved cysteine and the conserved F or W are not part of the CDR3 here.

v_call	j_call	cdr3_aa
TRBV5-1	TRBJ2-3	ASSSGLTDTQY
TRBV5-3	TRBJ1-5	ARSPPGQGDQPQH
TRBV7-2	TRBJ2-7	ASSLFSLTDSEQY
TRBV4-3	TRBJ1-5	ASSQGTGANQPQH
TRBV6-5	TRBJ2-1	ASSLAGGPYNEQF
TRBV11-2	TRBJ1-2	ASSLVGTGGRYGYT
TRBV18	TRBJ1-6	ASSPPQGGSPLH
TRBV19	TRBJ1-1	ASSWGNTEAF
TRBV5-1	TRBJ2-7	ASSWGTSGVYEQY
TRBV6-1	TRBJ2-7	ASTDSYEQY
TRBV7-3	TRBJ2-2	ASSLNGGNTGELF
TRBV30	TRBJ2-7	AWIRGPSYEQY
TRBV7-6	TRBJ1-5	ASSEGQGGGQPQH
TRBV7-8	TRBJ2-5	ASSLAWELAGLQETQY
TRBV6-6	TRBJ1-4	ASSYGEKLF
TRBV18	TRBJ2-7	ASSLTSAPSYEQY
TRBV29-1	TRBJ2-2	SVLMGNTGELF
TRBV7-9	TRBJ2-1	ASSPEVREGAEQF
TRBV5-1	TRBJ2-5	ASKDGTSGQETQY
TRBV27	TRBJ2-2	ASRAVGELF
TRBV21-1	TRBJ2-2	ASSRAARDANTGELF
TRBV6-1	TRBJ1-4	ASYPGQGSEKLF
TRBV11-2	TRBJ2-5	ASSPVFGQPQETQY
TRBV28	TRBJ2-7	ASRTGTGIYEQY